Here is one T cell receptor (beta chain) with its context. Its matching antigen is unknown. This nonspecific control used anti-CD3/anti-CD28 bead stimulation of CD4+ T cells. CD4+ T cells upregulating both CD40 ligand and CD69 were sorted as responding cells. Sequencing used immunoSEQ version 4 in survey mode. The method was immunoSEQ multiplex PCR; TCRdb's version includes in-frame clones alone and lacks a portion of them. The data contain approximately 45,000 clones, over 80% of them singletons. The data belong to a study of persistence of HIV-infected CD4 T cells. Per the germline V gene, CDR1 is LNHDA and CDR2 is SQIVND (reference sequence). V trimming: 9 bases; J trimming: 2 bases; junction bases outside the gene matches: 11. The CDR3 spans 16 residues.

The chain is built from TRBV19 and TRBJ1-5; TRBD1 aligns across 9 bases. Sequencing used CD4+ T cells sorted from PBMCs after 18-hour stimulation, obtained from a patient who received antiretroviral therapy. The receptor was derived from an adult woman with HIV who was CMV-seropositive. In nucleotides, the CDR3 is TGTGCCAGCCTAGGGCAGAGGACAGGGGGCAATCAGCCCCAGCATTTT. Encoded protein: CASLGQRTGGNQPQHF.